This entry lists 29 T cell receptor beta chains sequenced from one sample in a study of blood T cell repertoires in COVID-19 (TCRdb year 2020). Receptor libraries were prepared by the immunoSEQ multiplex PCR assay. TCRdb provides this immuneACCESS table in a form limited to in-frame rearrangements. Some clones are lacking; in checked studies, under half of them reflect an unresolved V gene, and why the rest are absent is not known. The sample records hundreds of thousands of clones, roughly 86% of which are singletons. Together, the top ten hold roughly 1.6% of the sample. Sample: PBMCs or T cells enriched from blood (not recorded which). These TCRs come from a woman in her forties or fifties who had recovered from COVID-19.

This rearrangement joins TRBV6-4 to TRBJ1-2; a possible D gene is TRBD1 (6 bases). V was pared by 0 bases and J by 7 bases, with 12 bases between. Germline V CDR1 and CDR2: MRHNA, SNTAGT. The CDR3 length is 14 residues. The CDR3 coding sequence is TGTGCCAGCAGTGACTCGATGGGGGCGGGTGGCTACACCTTC. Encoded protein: CASSDSMGAGGYTF.

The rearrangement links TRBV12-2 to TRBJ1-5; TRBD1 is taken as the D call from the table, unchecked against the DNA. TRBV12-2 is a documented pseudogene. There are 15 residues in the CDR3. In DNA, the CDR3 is TGTGCAAGTCGCCCAGGCCAGGCAACAGGTCAGCCCCAGCATTTT. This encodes CASRPGQATGQPQHF.

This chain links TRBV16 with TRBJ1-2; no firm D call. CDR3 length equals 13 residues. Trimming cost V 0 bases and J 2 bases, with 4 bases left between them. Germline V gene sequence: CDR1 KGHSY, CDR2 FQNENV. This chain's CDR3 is CASSQSGNYGYTF. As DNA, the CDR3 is TGTGCCAGCAGCCAATCCGGGAACTATGGCTACACCTTC.

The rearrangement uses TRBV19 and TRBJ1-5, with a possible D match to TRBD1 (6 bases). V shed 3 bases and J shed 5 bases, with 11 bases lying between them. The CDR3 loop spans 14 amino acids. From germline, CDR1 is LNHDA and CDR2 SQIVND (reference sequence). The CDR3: CASSMGQGYQPQHF. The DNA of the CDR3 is TGTGCCAGTAGTATGGGGCAGGGGTATCAGCCCCAGCATTTT.

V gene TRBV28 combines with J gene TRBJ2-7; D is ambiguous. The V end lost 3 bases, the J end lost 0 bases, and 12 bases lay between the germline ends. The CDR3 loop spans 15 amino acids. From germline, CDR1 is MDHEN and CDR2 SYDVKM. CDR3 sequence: CASSFLDFSSYEQYF. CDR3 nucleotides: TGTGCCAGCAGTTTCCTAGATTTCAGCTCCTACGAGCAGTACTTC.

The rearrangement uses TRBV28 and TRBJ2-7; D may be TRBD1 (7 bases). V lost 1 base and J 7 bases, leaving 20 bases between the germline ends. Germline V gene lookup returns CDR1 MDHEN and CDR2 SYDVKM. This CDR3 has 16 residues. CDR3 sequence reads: CASSLSGGTSSREQYF. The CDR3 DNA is TGTGCCAGCAGTTTATCAGGGGGGACCTCGTCAAGAGAGCAGTACTTC.

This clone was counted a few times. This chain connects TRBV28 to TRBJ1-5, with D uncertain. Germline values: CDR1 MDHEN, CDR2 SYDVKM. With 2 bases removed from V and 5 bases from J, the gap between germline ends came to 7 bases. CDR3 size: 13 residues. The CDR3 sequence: CASSLQAYQPQHF. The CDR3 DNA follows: TGTGCCAGCAGTTTACAAGCTTATCAGCCCCAGCATTTT.

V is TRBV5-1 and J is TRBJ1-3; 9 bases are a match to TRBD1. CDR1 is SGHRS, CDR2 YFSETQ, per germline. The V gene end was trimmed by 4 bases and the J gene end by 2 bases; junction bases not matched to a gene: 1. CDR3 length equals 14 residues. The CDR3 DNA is TGCGCCAGCAGCAGGGACAGGGCTGGAAACACCATATATTTT. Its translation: CASSRDRAGNTIYF.

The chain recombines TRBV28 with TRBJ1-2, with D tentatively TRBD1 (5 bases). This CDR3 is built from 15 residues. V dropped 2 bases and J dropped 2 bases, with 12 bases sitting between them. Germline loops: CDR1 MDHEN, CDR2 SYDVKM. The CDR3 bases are TGTGCCAGCAGTTTACCTACAGGACAAAACTATGGCTACACCTTC. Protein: CASSLPTGQNYGYTF.

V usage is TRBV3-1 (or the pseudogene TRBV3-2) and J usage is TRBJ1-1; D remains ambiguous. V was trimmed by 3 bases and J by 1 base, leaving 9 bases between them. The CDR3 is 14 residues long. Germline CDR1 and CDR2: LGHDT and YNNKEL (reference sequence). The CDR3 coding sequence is TGTGCCAGCAGCCATCTCGCGGAGAACACTGAAGCTTTCTTT. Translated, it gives CASSHLAENTEAFF.

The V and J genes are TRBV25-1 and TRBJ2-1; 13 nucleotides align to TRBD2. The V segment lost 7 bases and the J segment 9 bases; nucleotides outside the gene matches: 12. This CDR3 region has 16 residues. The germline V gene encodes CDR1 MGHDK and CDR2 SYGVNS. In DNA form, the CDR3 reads TGTGCCAGCACCCATCCGGGACTAGCGGGGCGTGGTGAGCAGTTCTTC. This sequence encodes CASTHPGLAGRGEQFF.

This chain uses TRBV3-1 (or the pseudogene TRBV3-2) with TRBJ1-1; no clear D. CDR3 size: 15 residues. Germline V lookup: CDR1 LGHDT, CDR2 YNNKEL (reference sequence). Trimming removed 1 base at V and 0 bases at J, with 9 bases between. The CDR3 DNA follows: TGTGCCAGCAGCCAAGGAACAGTTATGAACACTGAAGCTTTCTTT. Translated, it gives CASSQGTVMNTEAFF.

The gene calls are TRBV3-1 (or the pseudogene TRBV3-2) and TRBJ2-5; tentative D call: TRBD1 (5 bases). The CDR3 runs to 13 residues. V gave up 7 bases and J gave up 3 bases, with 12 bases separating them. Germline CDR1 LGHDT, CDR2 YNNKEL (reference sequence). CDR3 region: CASKKQGKETQYF. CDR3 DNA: TGTGCCAGCAAGAAGCAGGGTAAAGAGACCCAGTACTTC.

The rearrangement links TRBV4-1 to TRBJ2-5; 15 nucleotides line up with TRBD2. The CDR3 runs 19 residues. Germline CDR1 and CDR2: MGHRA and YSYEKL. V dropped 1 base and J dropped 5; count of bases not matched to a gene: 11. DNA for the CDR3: TGCGCCAGCAGCCAAGTAGTAAGGACTAGCGGGAGGGCAGGCGAGACCCAGTACTTC. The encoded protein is CASSQVVRTSGRAGETQYF.

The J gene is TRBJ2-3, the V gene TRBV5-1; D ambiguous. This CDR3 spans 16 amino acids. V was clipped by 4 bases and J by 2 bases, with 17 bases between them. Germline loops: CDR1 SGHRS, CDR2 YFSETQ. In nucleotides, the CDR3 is TGCGCCAGCAGCCAACCCCTTGGGCGAGACACAGATACGCAGTATTTT. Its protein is CASSQPLGRDTDTQYF.

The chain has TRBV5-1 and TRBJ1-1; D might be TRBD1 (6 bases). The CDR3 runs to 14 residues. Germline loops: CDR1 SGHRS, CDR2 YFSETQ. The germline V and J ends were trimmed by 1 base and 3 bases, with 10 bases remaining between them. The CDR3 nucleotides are TGCGCCAGCAGCTTGACAGGGCGAGACACTGAAGCTTTCTTT. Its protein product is CASSLTGRDTEAFF.

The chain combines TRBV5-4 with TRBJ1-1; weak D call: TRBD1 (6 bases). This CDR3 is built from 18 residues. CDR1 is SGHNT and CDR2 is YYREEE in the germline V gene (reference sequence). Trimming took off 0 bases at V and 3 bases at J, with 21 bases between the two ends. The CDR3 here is CASSLGRGGGAGDTEAFF. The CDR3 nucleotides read TGTGCCAGCAGCTTGGGGCGGGGCGGGGGCGCGGGGGACACTGAAGCTTTCTTT. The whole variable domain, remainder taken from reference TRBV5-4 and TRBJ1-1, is ETGVTQSPTHLIKTRGQQVTLRCSSQSGHNTVSWYQQALGQGPQFIFQYYREEENGRGNFPPRFSGLQFPNYSSELNVNALELDDSALYLCASSLGRGGGAGDTEAFFGQGTRLTVV.

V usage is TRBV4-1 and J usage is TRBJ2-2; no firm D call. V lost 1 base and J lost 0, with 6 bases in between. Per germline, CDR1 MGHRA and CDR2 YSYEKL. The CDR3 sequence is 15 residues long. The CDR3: CASSQVVTNTGELFF. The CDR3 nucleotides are TGCGCCAGCAGCCAAGTAGTCACGAACACCGGGGAGCTGTTTTTT.

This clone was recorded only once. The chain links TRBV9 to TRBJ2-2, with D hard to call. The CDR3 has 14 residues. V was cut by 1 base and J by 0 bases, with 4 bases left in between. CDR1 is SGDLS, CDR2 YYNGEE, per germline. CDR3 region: CASSVLSNTGELFF. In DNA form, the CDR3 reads TGTGCCAGCAGCGTACTCTCGAACACCGGGGAGCTGTTTTTT.

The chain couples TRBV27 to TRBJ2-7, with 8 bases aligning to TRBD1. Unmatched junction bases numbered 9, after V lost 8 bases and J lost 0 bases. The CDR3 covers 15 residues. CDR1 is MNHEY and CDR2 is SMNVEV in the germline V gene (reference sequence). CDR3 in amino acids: CASPTPGGSSYEQYF. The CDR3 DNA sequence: TGTGCCAGCCCGACACCAGGGGGCAGCTCCTACGAGCAGTACTTC.

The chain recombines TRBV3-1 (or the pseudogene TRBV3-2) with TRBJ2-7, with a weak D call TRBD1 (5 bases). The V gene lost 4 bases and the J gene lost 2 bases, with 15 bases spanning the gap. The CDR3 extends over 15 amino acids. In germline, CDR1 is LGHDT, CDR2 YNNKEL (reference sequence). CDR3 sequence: CASSPRGSATYEQYF. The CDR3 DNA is TGTGCCAGCAGCCCAAGGGGTAGTGCGACCTACGAGCAGTACTTC.

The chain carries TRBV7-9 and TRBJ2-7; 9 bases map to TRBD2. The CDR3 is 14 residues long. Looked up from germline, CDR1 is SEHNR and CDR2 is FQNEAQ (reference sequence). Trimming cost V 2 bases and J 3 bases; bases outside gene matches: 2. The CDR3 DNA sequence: TGTGCCAGCAGCTTAATAGCGGGAGTCTACGAGCAGTACTTC. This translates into CASSLIAGVYEQYF.

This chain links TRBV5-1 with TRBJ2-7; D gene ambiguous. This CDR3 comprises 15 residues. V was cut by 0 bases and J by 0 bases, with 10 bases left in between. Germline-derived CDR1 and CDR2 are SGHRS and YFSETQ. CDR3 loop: CASSLDRGTSYEQYF. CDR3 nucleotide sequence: TGCGCCAGCAGCTTGGATCGCGGAACCTCCTACGAGCAGTACTTC.

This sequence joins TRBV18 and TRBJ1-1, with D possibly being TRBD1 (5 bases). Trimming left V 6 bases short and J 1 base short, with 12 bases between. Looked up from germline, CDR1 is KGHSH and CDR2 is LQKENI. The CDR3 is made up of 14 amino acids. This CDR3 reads CASSMTVENTEAFF. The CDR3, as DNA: TGTGCCAGCTCTATGACAGTCGAGAACACTGAAGCTTTCTTT.

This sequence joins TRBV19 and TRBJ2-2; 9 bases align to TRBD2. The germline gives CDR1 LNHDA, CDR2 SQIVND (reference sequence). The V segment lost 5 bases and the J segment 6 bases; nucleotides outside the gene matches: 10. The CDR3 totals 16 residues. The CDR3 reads CASSVLAGPNAGELFF. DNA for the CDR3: TGTGCCAGTAGTGTACTAGCGGGCCCTAACGCCGGGGAGCTGTTTTTT. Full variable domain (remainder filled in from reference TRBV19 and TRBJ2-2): DGGITQSPKYLFRKEGQNVTLSCEQNLNHDAMYWYRQDPGQGLRLIYYSQIVNDFQKGDIAEGYSVSREKKESFPLTVTSAQKNPTAFYLCASSVLAGPNAGELFFGEGSRLTVL.

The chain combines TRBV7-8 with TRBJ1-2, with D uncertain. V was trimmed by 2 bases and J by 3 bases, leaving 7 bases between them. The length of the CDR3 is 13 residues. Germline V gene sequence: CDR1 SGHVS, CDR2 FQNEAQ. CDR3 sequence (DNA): TGTGCCAGCAGCTTAAGAGGGTACTATGGCTACACCTTC. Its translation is CASSLRGYYGYTF.

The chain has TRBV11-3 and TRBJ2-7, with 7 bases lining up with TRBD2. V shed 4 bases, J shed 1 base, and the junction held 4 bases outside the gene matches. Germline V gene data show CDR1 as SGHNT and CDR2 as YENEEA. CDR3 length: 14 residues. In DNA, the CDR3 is TGTGCCAGCAGCTCGGGAGGATATTCCTACGAGCAGTACTTC. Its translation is CASSSGGYSYEQYF.

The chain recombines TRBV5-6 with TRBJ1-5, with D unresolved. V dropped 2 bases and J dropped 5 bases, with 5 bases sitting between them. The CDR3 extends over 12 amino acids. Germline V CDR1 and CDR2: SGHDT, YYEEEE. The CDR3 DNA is TGTGCCAGCAGCTTCGGGTATCAGCCCCAGCATTTT. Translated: CASSFGYQPQHF.

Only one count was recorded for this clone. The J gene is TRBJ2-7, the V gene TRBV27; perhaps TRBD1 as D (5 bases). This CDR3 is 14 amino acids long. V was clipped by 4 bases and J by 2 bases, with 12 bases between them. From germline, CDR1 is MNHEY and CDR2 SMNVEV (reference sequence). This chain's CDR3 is CASSSIGVAYEQYF. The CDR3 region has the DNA TGTGCCAGCAGTTCGATAGGGGTTGCCTACGAGCAGTACTTC.